Listed here are 16 T cell receptor beta chains from one sample, sequenced in a study of beta chain features in type 1 diabetes. Study-wide results and limits: For Type 1 diabetes patients, all four CD4+ subsets carried TCRB CDR3s that were moderately but significantly shorter.

No antigens are known for them. Every bit of the isolated RNA underwent reverse transcription, so sequencing read expressed TCRB transcripts. Using immunoSEQ multiplex PCR, the repertoire was profiled, and TCRdb retains in-frame clones only, with some absent. The table includes roughly 26,000 clones, roughly half detected once. The specimen was stem cell memory CD4+ T cells from blood. Receptors originate from a man aged 30-40 years with type 1 diabetes.

This clone appeared a few times. The gene calls are TRBV11-2 and TRBJ2-6; unclear D gene. V was cut by 1 base and J by 5 bases, with 9 bases left in between. This CDR3 has 15 residues. Germline V gene data show CDR1 as SGHAT and CDR2 as FQNNGV. The CDR3 nucleotides read TGTGCCAGCAGCTTAGGGGCCCCCCGGGCCAACGTCCTGACTTTC. Its translation: CASSLGAPRANVLTF.

This clone appeared a few times. V is TRBV6-5 and J is TRBJ2-5, with D perhaps TRBD2 (6 bases). Germline assignment: CDR1 MNHEY and CDR2 SVGAGI. The length of the CDR3 is 13 residues. Trimming removed 6 bases at V and 2 bases at J, with 10 bases between. As DNA, the CDR3 is TGTGCCAGCAGCCGCGGGGCTCAAGAGACCCAGTACTTC. It encodes CASSRGAQETQYF.

A few counts support this clone. The chain couples TRBV7-2 to TRBJ2-7; TRBD2 matches at 10 bases. The CDR3 runs 15 residues. The V gene's germline CDR1 is SGHTA and CDR2 FQGNSA. J lost 1 base, V lost 5 bases, and 5 bases had no gene match. The CDR3 here is CASSGGLAASYEQYF. The CDR3 DNA sequence: TGTGCCAGCAGCGGCGGACTAGCGGCGTCCTACGAGCAGTACTTC.

The J gene is TRBJ2-5, the V gene TRBV6-6, with 7 bases that match TRBD1. Germline V gives CDR1 MNHNY, CDR2 SVGAGI (reference sequence). V was pared by 5 bases and J by 5 bases, with 11 bases of the junction left unmatched. The CDR3 loop spans 15 amino acids. The CDR3 DNA sequence: TGTGCCAGCAGTAATCCCCTACAGGGGCTGGAGACCCAGTACTTC. It translates to CASSNPLQGLETQYF.

This chain uses TRBV29-1 with TRBJ2-5; 8 bases align to TRBD1. Per germline, CDR1 SQVTM and CDR2 ANQGSEA. V was pared by 3 bases and J by 5 bases, with 5 bases of the junction left unmatched. The length of the CDR3 is 13 residues. CDR3 in amino acids: CSVDRGRGETQYF. The DNA of the CDR3 is TGCAGCGTTGACAGGGGGCGGGGTGAGACCCAGTACTTC.

This clone was seen a few times. The chain combines TRBV2 with TRBJ2-4, with TRBD2 as a possible D gene (7 bases). Germline V gives CDR1 SNHLY, CDR2 FYNNEI. This CDR3 is built from 14 residues. V was cut by 4 bases and J by 6 bases, with 13 bases left in between. The CDR3 bases are TGTGCCAGCAGTGTCGGGGGGCCCGGAAACATTCAGTACTTC. Translation: CASSVGGPGNIQYF. Filled out from reference TRBV2 and TRBJ2-4, the complete variable domain reads EPEVTQTPSHQVTQMGQEVILRCVPISNHLYFYWYRQILGQKVEFLVSFYNNEISEKSEIFDDQFSVERPDGSNFTLKIRSTKLEDSAMYFCASSVGGPGNIQYFGAGTRLSVL.

The sample holds a few counts of this clone. The genes are TRBV29-1 and TRBJ2-1; 8 nucleotides align to TRBD2. The CDR3 extends over 12 amino acids. CDR1 is SQVTM and CDR2 is ANQGSEA in the germline V gene. The CDR3 region has the DNA TGCAGTCGCAGCGGGAGAGGTAATGAGCAGTTCTTC. Amino acid sequence: CSRSGRGNEQFF.

The V gene is TRBV19, the J gene TRBJ1-1, with 9 bases matching TRBD1. The CDR3 loop spans 17 amino acids. Germline assignment: CDR1 LNHDA and CDR2 SQIVND (reference sequence). Trimming removed 7 bases from V and 1 base from J; junction bases left unmatched: 13. The CDR3 DNA reads TGTGCCAGTACCTTCGGAGGGACAGGGAAGGGGAACACTGAAGCTTTCTTT. Translated, it gives CASTFGGTGKGNTEAFF.

The CDR3 DNA reads as TGTGCCATCTCTCGCGGGGGAGCAGAGACCCAGTACTTC. It is translated as CAISRGGAETQYF. The rearrangement joins TRBV10-3 to TRBJ2-5; 7 nucleotides line up with TRBD2. Germline CDR1 reads ENHRY; CDR2 reads SYGVKD. CDR3 length equals 13 residues. Trimming cost V 8 bases and J 4 bases; bases outside gene matches: 7.

This rearrangement joins TRBV28 to TRBJ2-5; possible D gene TRBD2, 5 bases. The germline V gene has CDR1 MDHEN and CDR2 SYDVKM. Trimming cost V 2 bases and J 3 bases, with 22 bases left between them. The CDR3 is made up of 18 amino acids. DNA for the CDR3: TGTGCCAGCAGTTTAGGGGTCCGGCGGGCGTCTGGGAAAGAGACCCAGTACTTC. Translated, it gives CASSLGVRRASGKETQYF.

The J gene is TRBJ2-7, the V gene TRBV5-1, with D hard to call. Germline lookup yields CDR1 SGHRS and CDR2 YFSETQ. V was pared by 4 bases and J by 5 bases, with 16 bases between. The length of the CDR3 is 14 residues. The CDR3 DNA reads as TGCGCCAGCAGCCCCGGCGGCAGTATCGACGAGCAGTACTTC. It codes for CASSPGGSIDEQYF.

Here the CDR3 DNA reads TGTGCCAGCAGTGACTCGAGGTCGACACGCGGGGAGACCCAGTACTTC. Amino acid sequence: CASSDSRSTRGETQYF. The chain uses TRBV6-4 and TRBJ2-5; tentative D call: TRBD2 (5 bases). The germline V gene encodes CDR1 MRHNA and CDR2 SNTAGT. V was shortened by 0 bases and J by 5 bases, with 16 bases between the two germline ends. There are 16 residues in the CDR3.

The gene calls are TRBV6-5 and TRBJ1-1; 7 bases are shared with TRBD1. With 2 bases clipped from V and 4 bases from J, the junction kept 7 bases outside the gene matches. Germline assignment: CDR1 MNHEY and CDR2 SVGAGI. This CDR3 contains 15 residues. In nucleotides, the CDR3 is TGTGCCAGCAGTTACCCTTCTGGGACAGCCACTGAAGCTTTCTTT. Its protein product is CASSYPSGTATEAFF.

The chain recombines TRBV27 with TRBJ2-6; D possibly corresponds to TRBD2 (6 bases). With 3 bases removed from V and 0 bases from J, the gap between germline ends came to 33 bases. The CDR3 consists of 24 residues. Germline CDR1 MNHEY, CDR2 SMNVEV (reference sequence). The CDR3 DNA reads as TGTGCCAGCAGTTTGCGCTACAAGGGTTCGATGGCGGAGGGGTCTAGCTCTGGGGCCAACGTCCTGACTTTC. This sequence encodes CASSLRYKGSMAEGSSSGANVLTF.

This clone has a handful of counts. V usage is TRBV12-5 and J usage is TRBJ2-5, with 8 bases identical to TRBD1. Germline V gene sequence: CDR1 LGHNT, CDR2 FRNRAP. V lost 2 bases to trimming and J lost 1 base; unmatched junction nucleotides: 24. The CDR3 contains 22 residues. The CDR3 is CASGLPWHQRWAGGAPQETQYF. The CDR3 bases are TGTGCTAGTGGTTTGCCATGGCATCAACGGTGGGCAGGGGGCGCACCCCAAGAGACCCAGTACTTC.

The chain joins TRBV19 to TRBJ2-7, with 8 bases matching TRBD1. Trimming at V came to 5 bases and at J to 6 bases, leaving 12 bases not matched to a gene. Looked up from germline, CDR1 is LNHDA and CDR2 is SQIVND (reference sequence). CDR3 length: 15 amino acids. CDR3 nucleotide sequence: TGTGCCAGTAGTGAGCGGCGGACAGGGTCAACCGAGCAGTACTTC. It codes for CASSERRTGSTEQYF.